Given below is one TCR beta chain in context. The entry originates in a study of blood T cells in healthy people across ages. The CDR3 length is 15 residues. From germline, CDR1 is SEHNR and CDR2 FQNEAQ (reference sequence). Through a sample-barcoded 5' primer and a J-beta primer mix, a second PCR was run for roughly 7 to 12 cycles. TCRdb recomputed calls from the 5' RACE reads with MiXCR, one row per CDR3 protein. Of about 1.4 million distinct CDR3 sequences in the sample, 45% to 70% are singletons; the top ten hold 6.5% to 8.5%. Sequenced material: blood. The chain is built from TRBV7-9 and TRBJ2-5; D assignment may be TRBD1 or TRBD2 (5 bases each). The closer fit of TRBJ2-7 to the DNA end suggests the J call may be wrong. The TCR originated in a man between 18 and 35 years old in good health. The CDR3 here is CASSRGGAQPYEQYF. CDR3 nucleotide sequence: TGTGCCAGCAGCCGTGGGGGAGCTCAACCATACGAGCAGTACTTC.